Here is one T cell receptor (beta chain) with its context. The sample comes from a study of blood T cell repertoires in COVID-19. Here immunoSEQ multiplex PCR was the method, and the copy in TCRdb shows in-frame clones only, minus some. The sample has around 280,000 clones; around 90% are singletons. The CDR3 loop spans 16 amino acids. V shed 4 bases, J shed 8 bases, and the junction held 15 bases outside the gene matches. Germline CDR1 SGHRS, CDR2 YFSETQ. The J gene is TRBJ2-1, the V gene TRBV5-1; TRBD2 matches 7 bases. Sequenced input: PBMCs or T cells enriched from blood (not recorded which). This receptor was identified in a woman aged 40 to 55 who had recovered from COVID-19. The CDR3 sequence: CASSPWGREGGYEQFF. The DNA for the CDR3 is TGCGCCAGCAGCCCATGGGGCAGGGAGGGTGGATATGAGCAGTTCTTC.